The sequence of this TCR beta chain was determined in a study of beta chain features in type 1 diabetes. Study results and caveats: Shorter templates might be favored by PCR, equally in patients and controls. Sequencing from cDNA could over-represent high-TCR-expressing cells.

V was pared by 8 bases and J by 5 bases, with 6 bases of the junction left unmatched. CDR3 size: 13 residues. Germline CDR1 reads GTSNPN; CDR2 reads SVGIG (reference sequence). A remark on this clone: Its antigen is currently unknown.

Every sorted population was more than 95% pure. Every bit of the isolated RNA underwent reverse transcription, so sequencing read expressed TCRB transcripts. Here immunoSEQ multiplex PCR was the method, and the copy in TCRdb shows in-frame clones only, minus some. Here the sample spans roughly 380,000 clones, roughly a fifth being singletons. Sequenced sample: naive CD4+ T cells from blood. V usage is TRBV30 and J usage is TRBJ2-1; 10 bases fit TRBD2. This TCR derives from a young woman in good health. The CDR3 reads CALLAGEHNEQFF. Written as DNA, the CDR3 is TGTGCCCTTCTAGCGGGAGAGCACAATGAGCAGTTCTTC. Full variable domain (missing parts from reference TRBV30 and TRBJ2-1): SQTIHQWPATLVQPVGSPLSLECTVEGTSNPNLYWYRQAAGRGLQLLFYSVGIGQISSEVPQNLSASRPQDRQFILSSKKLLLSDSGFYLCALLAGEHNEQFFGPGTRLTVL.